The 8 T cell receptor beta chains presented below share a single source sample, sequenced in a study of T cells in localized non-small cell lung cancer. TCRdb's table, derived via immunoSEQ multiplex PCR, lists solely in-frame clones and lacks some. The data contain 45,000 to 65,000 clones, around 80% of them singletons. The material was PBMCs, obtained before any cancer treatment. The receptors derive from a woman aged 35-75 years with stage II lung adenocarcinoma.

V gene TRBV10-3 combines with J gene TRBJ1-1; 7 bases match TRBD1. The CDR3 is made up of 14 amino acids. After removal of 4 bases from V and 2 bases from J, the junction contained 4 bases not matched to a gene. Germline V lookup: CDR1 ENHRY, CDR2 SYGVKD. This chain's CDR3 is CAISGGQVNTEAFF. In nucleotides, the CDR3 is TGTGCCATCAGTGGCGGACAGGTTAACACTGAAGCTTTCTTT.

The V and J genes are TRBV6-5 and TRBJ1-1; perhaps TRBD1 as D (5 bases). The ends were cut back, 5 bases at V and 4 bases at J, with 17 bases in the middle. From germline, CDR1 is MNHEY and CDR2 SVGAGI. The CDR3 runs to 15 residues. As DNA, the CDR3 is TGTGCCAGCAGTCCCGATAGTGACAGTGGCACTGAAGCTTTCTTT. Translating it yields CASSPDSDSGTEAFF.

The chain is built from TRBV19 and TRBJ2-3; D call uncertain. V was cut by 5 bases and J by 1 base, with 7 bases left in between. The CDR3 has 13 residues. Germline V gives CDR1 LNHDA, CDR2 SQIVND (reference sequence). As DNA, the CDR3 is TGTGCCAGTAGTGGGATCCGCACAGATACGCAGTATTTT. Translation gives CASSGIRTDTQYF. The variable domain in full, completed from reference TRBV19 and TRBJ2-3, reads DGGITQSPKYLFRKEGQNVTLSCEQNLNHDAMYWYRQDPGQGLRLIYYSQIVNDFQKGDIAEGYSVSREKKESFPLTVTSAQKNPTAFYLCASSGIRTDTQYFGPGTRLTVL.

This CDR3 is CASSLGAGNSDEQYF. CDR3 coding DNA: TGCGCCAGCAGCTTGGGGGCGGGAAATTCCGACGAGCAGTACTTC. The chain employs TRBV5-1 and TRBJ2-7; maybe TRBD2 (6 bases). Germline CDR1 and CDR2: SGHRS and YFSETQ. The CDR3 spans 15 residues. The germline V and J ends were trimmed by 0 bases and 5 bases, with 15 bases remaining between them. Together with reference TRBV5-1 and TRBJ2-7, the CDR3 gives the full variable domain: KAGVTQTPRYLIKTRGQQVTLSCSPISGHRSVSWYQQTPGQGLQFLFEYFSETQRNKGNFPGRFSGRQFSNSRSEMNVSTLELGDSALYLCASSLGAGNSDEQYFGPGTRLTVT.

The CDR3 DNA is TGTGCCACCAGCAGAGATCGGCTAGCGGGGGCCCGCAATGAGCAGTTCTTC. This translates into CATSRDRLAGARNEQFF. V and J are TRBV15 and TRBJ2-1, with 10 bases fitting TRBD2. The germline V gene has CDR1 LNHNV and CDR2 YYDKDF (reference sequence). V was clipped by 0 bases and J by 6 bases; unmatched bases: 8. The CDR3 has 17 residues.

CDR3 sequence: CASSLDMALEYTF. The CDR3 nucleotides read TGTGCCAGCAGCTTGGATATGGCCTTAGAGTACACCTTC. V is TRBV5-6 and J is TRBJ1-2; no clear D. This CDR3 contains 13 residues. V was cut by 0 bases and J by 11 bases, with 14 bases left in between. Germline CDR1 reads SGHDT; CDR2 reads YYEEEE.

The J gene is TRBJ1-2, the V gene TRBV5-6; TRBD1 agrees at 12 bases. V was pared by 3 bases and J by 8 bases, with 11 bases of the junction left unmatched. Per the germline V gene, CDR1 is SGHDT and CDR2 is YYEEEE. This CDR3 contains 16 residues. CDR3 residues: CASSYSGTGGAGGYTF. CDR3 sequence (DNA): TGTGCCAGCAGCTATTCCGGGACAGGGGGCGCTGGAGGCTACACCTTC.

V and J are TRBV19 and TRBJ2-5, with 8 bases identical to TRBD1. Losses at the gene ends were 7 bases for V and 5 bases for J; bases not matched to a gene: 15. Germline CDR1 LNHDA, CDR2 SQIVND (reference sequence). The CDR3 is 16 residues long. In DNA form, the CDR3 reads TGTGCCAGTACTATGGGACAGGCGGGACCGATGGAGACCCAGTACTTC. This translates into CASTMGQAGPMETQYF. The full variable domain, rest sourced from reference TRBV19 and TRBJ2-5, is DGGITQSPKYLFRKEGQNVTLSCEQNLNHDAMYWYRQDPGQGLRLIYYSQIVNDFQKGDIAEGYSVSREKKESFPLTVTSAQKNPTAFYLCASTMGQAGPMETQYFGPGTRLLVL.